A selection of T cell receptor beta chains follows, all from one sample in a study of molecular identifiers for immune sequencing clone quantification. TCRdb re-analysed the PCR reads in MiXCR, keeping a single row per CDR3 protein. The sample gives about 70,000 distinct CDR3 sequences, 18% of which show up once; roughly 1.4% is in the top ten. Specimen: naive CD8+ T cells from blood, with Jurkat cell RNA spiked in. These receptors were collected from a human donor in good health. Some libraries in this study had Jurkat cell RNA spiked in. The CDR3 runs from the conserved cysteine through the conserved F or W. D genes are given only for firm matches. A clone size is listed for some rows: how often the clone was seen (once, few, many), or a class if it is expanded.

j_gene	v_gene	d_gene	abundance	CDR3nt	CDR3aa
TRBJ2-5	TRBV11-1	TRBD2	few	TGTGCCGGCAGCTTAGCGGGACCAATACAACCCCAAGAGACCCAGTACTTC	CAGSLAGPIQPQETQYF
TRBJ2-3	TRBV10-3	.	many	TGTGCCATCAGTGAGGTGGGGCCCAGCACAGATACGCAGTATTTT	CAISEVGPSTDTQYF
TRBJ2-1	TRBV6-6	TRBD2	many	TGTGCCAGCAGTCACGCATTAACTAGCGGGACCAGGGGATTGGAGCAGTTCTTC	CASSHALTSGTRGLEQFF
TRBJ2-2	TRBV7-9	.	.	TGTGCCAGCTGGCGGGGTTCCGGGGAGCTGTTTTTT	CASWRGSGELFF
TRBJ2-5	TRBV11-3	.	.	TGTGCCAGCGCCGAAACAGGGGGGGATAGACTAGCGGAATACCAAGAGACCCAGTACTTC	CASAETGGDRLAEYQETQYF
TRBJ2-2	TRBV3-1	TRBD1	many	TGTGCCAGCAGCCAAGTCGGAGGGACAGGGACCGGGGAGCTGTTTTTT	CASSQVGGTGTGELFF
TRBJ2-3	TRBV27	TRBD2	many	TGTGCCAGCAGCTATATCCGGACTAGCGGGGCCACAGATACGCAGTATTTT	CASSYIRTSGATDTQYF
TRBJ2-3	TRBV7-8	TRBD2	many	TGTGCCAGTAGGACTAGCGGGACGACAGATACGCAGTATTTT	CASRTSGTTDTQYF
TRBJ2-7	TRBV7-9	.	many	TGTGCCAGCAGCTCGGAGTCCGTCGGGCCCTCCTACGAGCAGTACTTC	CASSSESVGPSYEQYF
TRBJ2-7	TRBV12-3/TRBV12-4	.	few	TGTGCCAGCACCCCGGCGACTTCCTACGAGCAGTACTTC	CASTPATSYEQYF
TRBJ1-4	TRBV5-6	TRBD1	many	TGTGCCAGCTCGCGGACAGGGAGGGAAAAACTGTTTTTT	CASSRTGREKLFF
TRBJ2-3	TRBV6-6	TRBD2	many	TGTGCCAGCAGTTACCCAGACAGACTAAGCCAGCGGGAGGACGCAGATACGCAGTATTTT	CASSYPDRLSQREDADTQYF
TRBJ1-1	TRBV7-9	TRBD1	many	TGTGCCAGCAGCTCTCGGGACAGGGAGGACACTGAAGCTTTCTTT	CASSSRDREDTEAFF
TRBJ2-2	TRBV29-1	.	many	TGCAGCGTTGAGTCGGGGGAGCGGAACACCGGGGAGCTGTTTTTT	CSVESGERNTGELFF
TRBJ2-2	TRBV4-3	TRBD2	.	TGCGCCAGCAGCCCACTAGCGGGAGGCTTGGCCGGGGAGCTGTTTTTT	CASSPLAGGLAGELFF
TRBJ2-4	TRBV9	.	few	TGTGCCAGCAGCGCCTGGGCAGGGCAGGGCATTCAGTACTTC	CASSAWAGQGIQYF
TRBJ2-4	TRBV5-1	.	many	TGCGCCAGCAGCTTTTTCCAGGGAATAGCCAAAAAAATTCAGTACTTC	CASSFFQGIAKKIQYF
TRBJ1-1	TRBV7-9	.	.	TGTGCCAGCAGCCCTGACTGGAACACTGAAGCTTTCTTT	CASSPDWNTEAFF
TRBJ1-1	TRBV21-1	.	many	TGTGCCAGCAATCCCTTCAACCAGGGGGCGACTGAAGCTTTCTTT	CASNPFNQGATEAFF
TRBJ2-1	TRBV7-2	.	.	TGTGCCAGCAGTCAAACAGGACCATTCTCCTACAATGAGCAGTTCTTC	CASSQTGPFSYNEQFF
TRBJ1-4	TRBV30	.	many	TGTGCCTGGAGTGTACGCCCCTCGGGACCAGAAGCAACTAATGAAAAACTGTTTTTT	CAWSVRPSGPEATNEKLFF
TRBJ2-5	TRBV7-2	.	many	TGTGCCAGCAGGGCGACAAATTTGCTTGAGACCCAGTACTTC	CASRATNLLETQYF
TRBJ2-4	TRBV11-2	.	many	TGTGCCAGCGCCCGGGAGTATGACAAAAACATTCAGTACTTC	CASAREYDKNIQYF
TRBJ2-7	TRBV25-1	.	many	TGTGCCAGCAGTGGATGGCTTCAGGAGGATGAGCAGTACTTC	CASSGWLQEDEQYF
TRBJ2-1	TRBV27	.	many	TGTGCCAGCAGTTCCCGATACATCAGGGGATCGAAAAATGAGCAGTTCTTC	CASSSRYIRGSKNEQFF
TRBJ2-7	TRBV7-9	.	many	TGTGCCAGCAGCCCAGTCCACGAGCAGTACTTC	CASSPVHEQYF
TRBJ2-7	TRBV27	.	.	TGTGCCAGCCGGGCCGGTGCCTACGAGCAGTACTTC	CASRAGAYEQYF
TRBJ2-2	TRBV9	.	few	TGTGCCAGCAGCGTAACTTCCGGGGAGCTGTTTTTT	CASSVTSGELFF
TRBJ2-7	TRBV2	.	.	TGTGCCAGCCGTGGACGGGGCTCCTACGAGCAGTACTTC	CASRGRGSYEQYF
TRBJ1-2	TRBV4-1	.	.	TGCGCCAGCAGCGATAATGCCCTGGATGGCTACACCTTC	CASSDNALDGYTF
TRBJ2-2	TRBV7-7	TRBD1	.	TGTGCTAGCAGCCCCGGGACAGGAGGCGCCGGGGAGCTGTTTTTC	CASSPGTGGAGELFF
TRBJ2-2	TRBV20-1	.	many	TGCAGTGCTGCCGGGCCGGAGAACAGGGTGGCCGGGGAGCTGTTTTTT	CSAAGPENRVAGELFF
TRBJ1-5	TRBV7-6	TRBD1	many	TGTGCCAGCAGCTTAAGCAGGGGGGCGAGCCCCCAGCATTTT	CASSLSRGASPQHF
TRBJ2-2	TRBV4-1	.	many	TGCGCCAGCAGCCAAGAGGCAGCCCGACCCACCGGGGAGCTGTTTTTT	CASSQEAARPTGELFF
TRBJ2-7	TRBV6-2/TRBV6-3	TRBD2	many	TGTGCCAGCAGTTCGGGACTAGCGGGACCCTCTAACGAGCAGTACTTC	CASSSGLAGPSNEQYF
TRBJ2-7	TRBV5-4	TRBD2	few	TGTGCCAGCAGAAAGGGACTAGCGGGAGGATACGAGCAGTACTTC	CASRKGLAGGYEQYF
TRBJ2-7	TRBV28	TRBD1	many	TGTGCCAGCAGTTTGACCGGGACAGGGTCCGAGCAGTACTTC	CASSLTGTGSEQYF
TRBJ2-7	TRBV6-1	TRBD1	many	TGTGCCAGCAGTGAATACGACAGGGCCTACGAGCAGTACTTC	CASSEYDRAYEQYF
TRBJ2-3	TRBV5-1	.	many	TGCGCCAGCAGCTTGGCCGGGGTCGGGGTGGTCACAGATACGCAGTATTTT	CASSLAGVGVVTDTQYF
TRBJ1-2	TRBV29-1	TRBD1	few	TGCAGCGTTGGGGGTGGCAGGGGGCCTGAAGAAGCTAACTATGGCTACACCTTC	CSVGGGRGPEEANYGYTF
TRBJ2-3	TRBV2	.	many	TGTGCCAGCAGTGACGCGGGCAGAGAAACTAGCACAGATACGCAGTATTTT	CASSDAGRETSTDTQYF